Listed below are T cell receptor beta chains from one sample, sequenced in a study of T-cell reconstitution after alpha-beta-depleted transplantation in children. MiXCR, run by TCRdb on the PCR reads, gives a single entry per CDR3 protein. Of over 450,000 distinct CDR3 sequences listed, over 9.5% are singletons. The sequences come from PBMCs, collected before TCRalphabeta/CD19-depleted stem cell transplant. These receptors were collected from a child aged 2-15 years with inherited bone marrow failure, due to receive a stem cell transplant. CDR3s include the opening cysteine and the closing phenylalanine or tryptophan. The order of the fields is V gene, clone size, D gene, J gene, CDR3 protein, CDR3 DNA. A D gene is named only where the DNA matches it firmly. Clone sizes are given selectively: once, few, many, or a class where the clone is expanded.

TRBV4-3	many	.	TRBJ1-2	CASSQGTFGYTF	TGCGCCAGCAGCCAAGGAACTTTTGGCTACACCTTC
TRBV10-3	many	TRBD1	TRBJ2-2	CAIGSFPGQGVPGELFF	TGTGCCATCGGGAGTTTCCCGGGACAGGGGGTTCCCGGGGAGCTGTTTTTT
TRBV12-3/TRBV12-4	many	TRBD2	TRBJ2-7	CASSLRPSGLTYEQYF	TGTGCCAGCAGTTTACGTCCTAGCGGGTTAACCTACGAGCAGTACTTC
TRBV5-1	.	.	TRBJ2-1	CASRSTGQLLWHEQFF	TGCGCCAGCAGGTCGACTGGACAGCTCCTCTGGCATGAGCAGTTCTTC
TRBV29-1	.	.	TRBJ2-7	CSVVTVSYEQYF	TGCAGCGTTGTTACGGTGTCCTACGAGCAGTACTTC
TRBV29-1	many	TRBD2	TRBJ2-2	CSVLSGRWETNTGELFF	TGCAGCGTTCTCAGCGGGAGATGGGAAACGAACACCGGGGAGCTGTTTTTT
TRBV5-5	many	.	TRBJ1-2	CASSEFSNYGYTF	TGTGCCAGCAGTGAATTTTCCAACTATGGCTACACCTTC
TRBV29-1	many	TRBD2	TRBJ2-7	CSVGSRGGPYEQYF	TGCAGCGTCGGAAGCCGGGGGGGTCCCTACGAGCAGTACTTC
TRBV28	.	TRBD1	TRBJ2-7	CASSPPGTGGTRQYF	TGTGCCAGCAGTCCCCCCGGGACAGGGGGGACGAGGCAGTACTTC
TRBV12-3/TRBV12-4	many	TRBD1	TRBJ2-5	CASRTSGGQETQYF	TGTGCCAGCAGGACTTCAGGGGGTCAAGAGACCCAGTACTTC
TRBV27	many	TRBD1	TRBJ2-1	CASRGPGQGLEQFF	TGTGCCAGCAGGGGCCCGGGACAGGGTTTGGAGCAGTTCTTC
TRBV28	many	.	TRBJ1-1	CASSPGVSKGTEAFF	TGTGCCAGCAGCCCGGGAGTGAGTAAGGGCACTGAAGCTTTCTTT
TRBV19	few	TRBD2	TRBJ2-1	CASSLAVSYNEQFF	TGTGCCAGTAGTCTAGCGGTCTCCTACAATGAGCAGTTCTTC
TRBV6-5	many	.	TRBJ2-5	CASSYNWRETQYF	TGTGCCAGCAGTTACAACTGGAGAGAGACCCAGTACTTC
TRBV5-1	many	TRBD1	TRBJ1-1	CASSSGQGMNTEAFF	TGCGCCAGCAGCTCAGGACAGGGCATGAACACTGAAGCTTTCTTT
TRBV27	many	TRBD1	TRBJ2-3	CASTRLGGLTDTQYF	TGTGCCAGCACCCGCCTAGGGGGCCTGACAGATACGCAGTATTTT
TRBV14	many	.	TRBJ1-6	CASSQDNNSPLHF	TGTGCCAGCAGCCAAGATAATAATTCACCCCTCCACTTT
TRBV20-1	many	TRBD2	TRBJ2-7	CSAREASGKYEQYF	TGCAGTGCTAGAGAAGCTAGCGGAAAGTACGAGCAGTACTTC
TRBV20-1	many	TRBD2	TRBJ2-1	CSARDETSGRYNEQFF	TGCAGTGCTAGAGACGAGACTAGCGGGAGATACAATGAGCAGTTCTTC
TRBV5-1	many	TRBD2	TRBJ2-1	CASRVGGLAGDYEQFF	TGCGCCAGCAGAGTCGGGGGACTAGCGGGAGACTATGAGCAGTTCTTC
TRBV29-1	.	TRBD2	TRBJ2-7	CSVGRGSFDEQYF	TGCAGCGTTGGTCGCGGGAGCTTCGACGAGCAGTACTTC
TRBV23-1	many	TRBD2	TRBJ2-5	CASILVAGPQETQYF	TGCGCCAGCATCTTAGTAGCGGGCCCCCAAGAGACCCAGTACTTC
TRBV19	.	.	TRBJ1-4	CATEAKEKLFF	TGTGCCACCGAAGCCAAAGAAAAACTGTTTTTT
TRBV7-9	many	.	TRBJ1-4	CASSSPDGSISEKLFF	TGTGCCAGCAGCTCCCCGGACGGATCCATCAGTGAAAAACTGTTTTTT
TRBV11-2	many	.	TRBJ2-1	CASSLGQQNEQFF	TGTGCCAGCAGCTTAGGCCAGCAGAATGAGCAGTTCTTC
TRBV20-1	many	.	TRBJ2-1	CSAVRDRYNEQFF	TGCAGTGCCGTGCGGGACCGCTACAATGAGCAGTTCTTC
TRBV9	many	TRBD1	TRBJ2-3	CASSDAGGTSTDTQYF	TGTGCCAGCAGCGACGCAGGGGGAACTAGCACAGATACGCAGTATTTT
TRBV6-5	many	.	TRBJ2-3	CASSYMVGPVPDTQYF	TGTGCCAGCAGTTACATGGTAGGACCGGTCCCAGATACGCAGTATTTT
TRBV20-1	many	.	TRBJ2-1	CSARDAGRSSYNEQFF	TGCAGTGCTAGAGATGCGGGCCGCTCCTCATACAATGAGCAGTTCTTC
TRBV11-2	many	.	TRBJ2-7	CASSPGPKVSWEQYF	TGTGCCAGCAGCCCGGGACCCAAAGTCTCCTGGGAGCAGTACTTC
TRBV27	.	.	TRBJ2-3	CASSFEGLNTDTQYF	TGTGCCAGCAGTTTTGAGGGGCTTAACACAGATACGCAGTATTTT
TRBV20-1	.	.	TRBJ2-5	CSAVITRGSGETQYF	TGCAGTGCCGTGATAACCCGGGGATCCGGAGAGACCCAGTACTTC
TRBV18	many	TRBD2	TRBJ2-1	CASSGTSGSNHEQFF	TGTGCCAGCTCGGGGACTAGCGGGAGTAACCATGAGCAGTTCTTC
TRBV6-2/TRBV6-3	few	.	TRBJ2-1	CASSLSGTAWNEQFF	TGTGCCAGCAGTTTATCCGGGACTGCCTGGAATGAGCAGTTCTTC
TRBV29-1	many	TRBD1	TRBJ2-1	CSAPGVGQGYNEQFF	TGCAGCGCCCCCGGTGTAGGACAGGGGTACAATGAGCAGTTCTTC
TRBV27	many	TRBD2	TRBJ2-1	CASTPSGLYLYNEQFF	TGTGCCAGCACCCCTAGCGGGCTATACCTTTACAATGAGCAGTTCTTC
TRBV7-9	many	TRBD2	TRBJ2-7	CASSLMGTSGWDEQYF	TGTGCCAGCAGCTTAATGGGGACTAGCGGATGGGACGAGCAGTACTTC
TRBV2	few	TRBD2	TRBJ2-1	CASRGDGPPSGHEQFF	TGTGCCAGCAGGGGGGATGGACCTCCTAGCGGGCATGAGCAGTTCTTC
TRBV20-1	many	TRBD1	TRBJ1-2	CSASMGQKGYTF	TGCAGTGCTAGCATGGGACAGAAAGGCTACACCTTC
TRBV29-1	few	.	TRBJ1-2	CQVGGLAGYTF	TGCCAGGTCGGGGGGCTAGCCGGCTACACCTTC
TRBV7-6	many	.	TRBJ2-6	CASSSRGPSSGANVLTF	TGTGCCAGCAGCTCCCGTGGGCCTAGCTCTGGGGCCAACGTCCTGACTTTC
TRBV24-1	many	.	TRBJ1-2	CATSDWGRSPYTF	TGTGCCACCAGTGATTGGGGGCGAAGTCCCTACACCTTC
TRBV30	many	TRBD2	TRBJ2-3	CAWRRLAITDTQYF	TGTGCCTGGAGAAGACTAGCGATCACAGATACGCAGTATTTT
TRBV5-1	many	TRBD1	TRBJ1-1	CASSAGQGMNTEAFF	TGCGCCAGCAGCGCGGGACAGGGGATGAACACTGAAGCTTTCTTT
TRBV14	.	.	TRBJ2-7	CASSQSQGHSRYEQYF	TGTGCCAGCAGCCAAAGCCAAGGACATTCTCGTTACGAGCAGTACTTC
TRBV11-2	.	.	TRBJ1-2	CASRPDSDYGYTF	TGTGCCAGCAGACCGGACAGCGACTATGGCTACACCTTC
TRBV28	many	.	TRBJ2-3	CASSLWQGRTDTQYF	TGTGCCAGCAGTTTGTGGCAGGGACGCACAGATACGCAGTATTTT
TRBV5-1	many	TRBD2	TRBJ2-7	CASSLGGTRAYEQYF	TGCGCCAGCAGCTTGGGAGGGACTAGGGCTTACGAGCAGTACTTC
TRBV20-1	many	.	TRBJ2-3	CSASDTDTQYF	TGCAGTGCTAGCGACACAGATACGCAGTATTTT
TRBV27	few	.	TRBJ2-7	CASSPPGVSEQYF	TGTGCCAGCAGTCCGCCCGGGGTCAGCGAGCAGTACTTC
TRBV7-8	many	.	TRBJ1-3	CASSSGLMSSGNTIYF	TGTGCCAGCAGCTCAGGACTCATGAGCTCTGGAAACACCATATATTTT
TRBV30	many	TRBD2	TRBJ2-1	CAWSKLRPSRTSGRRYNEQFF	TGTGCCTGGAGTAAACTCAGGCCGAGCCGGACTAGCGGGAGACGGTACAATGAGCAGTTCTTC
TRBV10-3	many	.	TRBJ2-7	CAISEAGTPYEQYF	TGTGCCATCAGTGAGGCAGGGACACCATACGAGCAGTACTTC
TRBV7-9	many	.	TRBJ1-2	CASSFLGGNGYTF	TGTGCCAGCAGCTTTCTAGGGGGGAATGGCTACACCTTC
TRBV20-1	many	.	TRBJ2-2	CSARPSTDYTGELFF	TGCAGTGCTAGACCCTCGACAGATTACACCGGGGAGCTGTTTTTT